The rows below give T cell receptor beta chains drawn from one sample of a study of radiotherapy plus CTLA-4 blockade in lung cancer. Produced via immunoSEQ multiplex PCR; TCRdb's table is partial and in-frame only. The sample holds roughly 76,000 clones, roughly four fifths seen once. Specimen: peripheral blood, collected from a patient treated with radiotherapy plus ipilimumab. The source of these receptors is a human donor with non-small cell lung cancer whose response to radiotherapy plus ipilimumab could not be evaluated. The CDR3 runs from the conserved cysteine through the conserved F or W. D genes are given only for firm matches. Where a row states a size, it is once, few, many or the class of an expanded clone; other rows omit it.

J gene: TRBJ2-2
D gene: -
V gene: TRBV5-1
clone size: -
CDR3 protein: CASSLGAIQATGELFF
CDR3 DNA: TGCGCCAGCAGCTTGGGGGCGATTCAGGCGACCGGGGAGCTGTTTTTT

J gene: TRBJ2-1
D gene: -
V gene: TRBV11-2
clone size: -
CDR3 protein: CASSLEAVVYNEQFF
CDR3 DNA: TGTGCCAGCAGCTTAGAAGCGGTAGTCTACAATGAGCAGTTCTTC

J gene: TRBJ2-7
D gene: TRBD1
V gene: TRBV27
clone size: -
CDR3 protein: CASSFISVAGGWDEQYF
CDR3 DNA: TGTGCCAGCAGTTTTATTTCAGTGGCAGGGGGATGGGACGAGCAGTACTTC

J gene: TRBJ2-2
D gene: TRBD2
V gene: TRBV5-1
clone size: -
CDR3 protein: CASSLASSGTLGGELFF
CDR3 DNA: TGCGCCAGCAGCTTGGCCAGTAGCGGGACCCTCGGCGGGGAGCTGTTTTTT

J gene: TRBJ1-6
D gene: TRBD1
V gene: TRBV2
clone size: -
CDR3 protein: CASYRDRESPLHF
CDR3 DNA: TGTGCCTCATACCGGGACAGGGAGTCACCCCTCCACTTT

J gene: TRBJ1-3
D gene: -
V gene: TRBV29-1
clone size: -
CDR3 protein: CSGRDSGNTIYF
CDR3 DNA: TGCAGCGGACGGGACTCTGGAAACACCATATATTTT

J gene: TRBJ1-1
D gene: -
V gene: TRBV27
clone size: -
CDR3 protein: CASSYRVGTEAFF
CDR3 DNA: TGTGCCAGCAGTTACAGGGTAGGGACTGAAGCTTTCTTT

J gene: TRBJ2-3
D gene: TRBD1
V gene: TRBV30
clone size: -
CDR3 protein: CASQDRGLNTQYF
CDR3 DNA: TGTGCCTCGCAGGACAGGGGGCTTAATACGCAGTATTTT

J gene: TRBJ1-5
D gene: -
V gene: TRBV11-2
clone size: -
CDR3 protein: CASSSDRNNQPQHF
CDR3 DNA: TGTGCCAGCAGCTCGGACAGAAACAATCAGCCCCAGCATTTT

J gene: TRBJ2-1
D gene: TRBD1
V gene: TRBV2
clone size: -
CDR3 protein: CASDGQGYNEQFF
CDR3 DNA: TGTGCCAGCGATGGACAGGGCTACAATGAGCAGTTCTTC

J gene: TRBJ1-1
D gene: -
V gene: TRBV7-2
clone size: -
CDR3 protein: CASTGSIEAFF
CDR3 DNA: TGTGCCAGCACGGGGAGCATTGAAGCTTTCTTT

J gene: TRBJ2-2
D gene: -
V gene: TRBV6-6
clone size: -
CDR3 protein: CASSWGDPGELFF
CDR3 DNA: TGTGCCAGCAGTTGGGGGGACCCCGGGGAGCTGTTTTTT

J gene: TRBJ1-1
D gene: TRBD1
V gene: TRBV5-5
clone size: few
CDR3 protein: CASSPLYRQGLMNTEAFF
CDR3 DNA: TGTGCCAGCAGCCCCTTATATCGACAGGGTCTCATGAACACTGAAGCTTTCTTT

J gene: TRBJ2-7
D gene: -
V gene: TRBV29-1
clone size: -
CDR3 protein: CSVVDGPGEQYF
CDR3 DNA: TGCAGCGTTGTAGACGGGCCGGGGGAGCAGTACTTC

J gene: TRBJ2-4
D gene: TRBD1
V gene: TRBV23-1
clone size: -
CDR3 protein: CASSPPRDSSNSHIQYF
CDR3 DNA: TGCGCCAGCAGTCCCCCGAGGGACAGCTCTAACTCCCACATTCAGTACTTC

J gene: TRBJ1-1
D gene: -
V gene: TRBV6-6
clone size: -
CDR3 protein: CAAAAVTNTEAFF
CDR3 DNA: TGTGCCGCGGCGGCCGTAACGAACACTGAAGCTTTCTTT

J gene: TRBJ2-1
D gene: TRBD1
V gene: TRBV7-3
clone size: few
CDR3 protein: CASSPDRGEYNEQFF
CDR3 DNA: TGTGCCAGCAGCCCGGACAGGGGCGAATACAATGAGCAGTTCTTC

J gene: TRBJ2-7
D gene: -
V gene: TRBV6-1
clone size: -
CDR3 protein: CASTYREAYEQYF
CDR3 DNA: TGTGCCAGCACCTACAGGGAAGCCTACGAGCAGTACTTC

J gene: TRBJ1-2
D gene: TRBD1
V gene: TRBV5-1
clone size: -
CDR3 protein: CASSFQTGEEGYTF
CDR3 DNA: TGCGCCAGCAGCTTCCAGACAGGGGAGGAAGGCTACACCTTC

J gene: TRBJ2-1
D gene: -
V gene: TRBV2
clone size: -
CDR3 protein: CASSEEGRGGNEQFF
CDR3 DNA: TGTGCCAGCAGTGAAGAGGGGCGTGGGGGGAATGAGCAGTTCTTC

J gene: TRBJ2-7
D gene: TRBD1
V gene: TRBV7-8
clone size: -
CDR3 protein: CASSAGQVRYEQYF
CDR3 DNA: TGTGCCAGCAGCGCGGGACAGGTTCGATACGAGCAGTACTTC

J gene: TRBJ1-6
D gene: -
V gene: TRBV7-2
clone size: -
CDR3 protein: CASTPQTSYNSPLHF
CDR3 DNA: TGTGCCAGCACCCCTCAAACCTCCTATAATTCCCCCCTCCACTTT

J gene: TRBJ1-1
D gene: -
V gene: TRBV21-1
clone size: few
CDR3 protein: CGGEGPPSEAFF
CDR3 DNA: TGTGGGGGGGAGGGCCCCCCCTCTGAAGCTTTCTTT

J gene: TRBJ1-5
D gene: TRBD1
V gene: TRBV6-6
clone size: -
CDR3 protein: CASRAGQGAGPQHF
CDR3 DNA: TGTGCCAGCAGGGCCGGACAGGGGGCTGGGCCCCAGCATTTT

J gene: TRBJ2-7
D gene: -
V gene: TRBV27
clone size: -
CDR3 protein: CASSTDSFYEQYF
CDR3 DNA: TGTGCCAGCAGCACGGACAGTTTCTACGAGCAGTACTTC

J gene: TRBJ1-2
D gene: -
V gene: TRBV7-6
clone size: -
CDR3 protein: CASSLAFEEAGYTF
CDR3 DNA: TGTGCCAGCAGCTTAGCCTTCGAAGAGGCTGGCTACACCTTC

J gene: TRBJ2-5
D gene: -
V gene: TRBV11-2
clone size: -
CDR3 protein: CAVGETQYF
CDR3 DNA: TGTGCCGTCGGAGAGACCCAGTACTTC

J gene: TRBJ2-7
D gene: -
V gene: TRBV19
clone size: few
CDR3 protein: CASSIATGIHEQYF
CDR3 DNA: TGTGCCAGTAGTATAGCCACAGGGATCCACGAGCAGTACTTC

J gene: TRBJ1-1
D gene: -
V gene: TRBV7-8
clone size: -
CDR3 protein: CASSLGAHLVMNTEAFF
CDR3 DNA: TGTGCCAGCAGCTTAGGCGCACATCTAGTCATGAACACTGAAGCTTTCTTT

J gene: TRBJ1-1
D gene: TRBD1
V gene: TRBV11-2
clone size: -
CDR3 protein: CASSHGQGNTEAFF
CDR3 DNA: TGTGCCAGCAGCCATGGACAGGGGAACACTGAAGCTTTCTTT

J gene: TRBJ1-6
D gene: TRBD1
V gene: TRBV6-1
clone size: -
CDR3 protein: CASSEAAGGRLDSPLHF
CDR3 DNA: TGTGCCAGCAGTGAGGCGGCAGGGGGCAGGTTGGATTCACCCCTCCACTTT

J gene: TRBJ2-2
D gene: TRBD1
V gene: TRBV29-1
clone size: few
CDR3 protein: CSAGQGPTGELFF
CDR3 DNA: TGCAGCGCCGGACAGGGGCCCACCGGGGAGCTGTTTTTT

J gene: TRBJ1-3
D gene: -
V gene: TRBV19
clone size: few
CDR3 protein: CASSMPGEAGNTIYF
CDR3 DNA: TGTGCCAGTAGTATGCCGGGGGAGGCTGGAAACACCATATATTTT

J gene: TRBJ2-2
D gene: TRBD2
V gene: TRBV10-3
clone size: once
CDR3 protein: CAISESAGVGHTGELFF
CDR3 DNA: TGTGCCATCAGTGAGTCAGCGGGAGTGGGACACACCGGGGAGCTGTTTTTT

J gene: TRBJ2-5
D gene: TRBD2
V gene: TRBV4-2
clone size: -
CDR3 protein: CASSQTGLEGETQYF
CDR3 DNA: TGTGCCAGCAGCCAGACGGGACTAGAGGGGGAGACCCAGTACTTC

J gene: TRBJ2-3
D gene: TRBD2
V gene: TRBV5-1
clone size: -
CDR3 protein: CASSFQTSGQLTDTQYF
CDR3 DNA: TGCGCCAGCAGCTTCCAGACTAGCGGGCAACTCACAGATACGCAGTATTTT

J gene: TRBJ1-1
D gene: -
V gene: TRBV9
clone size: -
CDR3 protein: CASSVTGALGTEAFF
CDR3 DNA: TGTGCCAGCAGCGTGACAGGAGCCTTGGGCACTGAAGCTTTCTTT

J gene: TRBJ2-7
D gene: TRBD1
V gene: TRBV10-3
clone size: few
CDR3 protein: CAISRQGPYEQYF
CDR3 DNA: TGTGCCATCAGCAGACAGGGCCCCTACGAGCAGTACTTC

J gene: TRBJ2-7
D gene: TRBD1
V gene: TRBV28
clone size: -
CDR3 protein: CASSYWDSLVGYEQYF
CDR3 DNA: TGTGCCAGCAGTTATTGGGACAGCCTCGTGGGGTACGAGCAGTACTTC

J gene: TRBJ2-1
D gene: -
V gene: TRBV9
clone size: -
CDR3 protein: CASSLRDLSEQFF
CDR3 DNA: TGTGCCAGCAGCCTCCGGGACTTATCTGAGCAGTTCTTC

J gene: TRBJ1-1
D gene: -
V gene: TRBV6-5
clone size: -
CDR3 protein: CASRRQMNTEAFF
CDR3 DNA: TGTGCCAGCAGGAGACAGATGAACACTGAAGCTTTCTTT

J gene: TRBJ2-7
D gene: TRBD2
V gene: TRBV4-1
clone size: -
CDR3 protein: CASSQVLAGTYEQYF
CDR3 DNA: TGCGCCAGCAGCCAAGTGTTAGCGGGAACCTACGAGCAGTACTTC

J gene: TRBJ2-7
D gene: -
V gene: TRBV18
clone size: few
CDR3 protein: CASSPGQGGNEQYF
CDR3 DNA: TGTGCCAGCTCACCAGGGCAGGGCGGGAACGAGCAGTACTTC

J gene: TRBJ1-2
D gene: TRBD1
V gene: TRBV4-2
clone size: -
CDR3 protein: CASSQVIRGSRLFVYTF
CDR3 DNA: TGTGCCAGCAGCCAAGTTATCAGGGGGTCTCGGCTATTCGTCTACACCTTC

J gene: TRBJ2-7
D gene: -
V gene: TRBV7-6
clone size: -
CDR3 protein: CASSAIQEGEQYF
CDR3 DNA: TGTGCCAGCAGTGCAATACAGGAGGGCGAGCAGTACTTC

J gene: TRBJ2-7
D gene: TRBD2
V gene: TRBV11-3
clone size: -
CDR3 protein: CASSSPILAGASHEQYF
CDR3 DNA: TGTGCCAGCAGTTCCCCCATTCTAGCGGGAGCGTCCCACGAGCAGTACTTC

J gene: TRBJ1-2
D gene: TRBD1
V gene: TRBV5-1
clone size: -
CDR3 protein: CASGTGGNYGYTF
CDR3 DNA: TGCGCCAGCGGGACAGGGGGCAACTATGGCTACACCTTC

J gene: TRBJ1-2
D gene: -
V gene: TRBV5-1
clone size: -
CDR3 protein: CASSLAQDGYTF
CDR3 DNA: TGCGCCAGCAGCTTGGCCCAGGATGGCTACACCTTC

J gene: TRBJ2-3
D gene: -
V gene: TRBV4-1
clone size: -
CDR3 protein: CASSRGVDTDTQYF
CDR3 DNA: TGCGCCAGCAGCCGGGGGGTCGACACAGATACGCAGTATTTT

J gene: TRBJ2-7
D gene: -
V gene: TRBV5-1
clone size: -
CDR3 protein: CASSRRQATYEQYF
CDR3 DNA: TGCGCCAGCAGCCGGAGACAGGCTACCTACGAGCAGTACTTC

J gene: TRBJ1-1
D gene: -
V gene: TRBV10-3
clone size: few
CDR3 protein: CAISELRWTEAFF
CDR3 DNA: TGTGCCATCAGTGAGCTGCGGTGGACTGAAGCTTTCTTT

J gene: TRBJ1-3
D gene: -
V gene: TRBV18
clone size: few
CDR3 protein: CASSPQNQDTIYF
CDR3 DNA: TGTGCCAGCTCACCGCAGAACCAGGACACCATATATTTT

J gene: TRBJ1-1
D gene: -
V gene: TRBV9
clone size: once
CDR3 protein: CASSEGGWGTEAFF
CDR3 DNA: TGTGCCAGCAGCGAGGGGGGGTGGGGGACTGAAGCTTTCTTT

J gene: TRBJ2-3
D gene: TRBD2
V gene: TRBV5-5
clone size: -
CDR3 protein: CASSAIGGTSTDTQYF
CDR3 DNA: TGTGCCAGCAGCGCAATCGGGGGGACTAGCACAGATACGCAGTATTTT

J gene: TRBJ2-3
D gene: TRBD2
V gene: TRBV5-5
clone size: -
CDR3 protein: CASSWPGLAITDTQYF
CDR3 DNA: TGTGCCAGCAGTTGGCCGGGACTAGCGATCACAGATACGCAGTATTTT

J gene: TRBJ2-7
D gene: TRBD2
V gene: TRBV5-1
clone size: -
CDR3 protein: CASSPGLAGTYEQYF
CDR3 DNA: TGCGCCAGCAGCCCCGGACTAGCGGGGACCTACGAGCAGTACTTC

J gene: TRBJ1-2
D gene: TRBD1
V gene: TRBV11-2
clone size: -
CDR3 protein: CVSTPTGGTNYGYTF
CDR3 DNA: TGTGTCAGCACCCCCACAGGGGGCACAAACTATGGCTACACCTTC

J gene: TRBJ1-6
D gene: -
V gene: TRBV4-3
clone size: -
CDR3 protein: CASSQETAYNSPLHF
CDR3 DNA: TGCGCCAGCAGCCAAGAGACAGCCTATAATTCACCCCTCCACTTT

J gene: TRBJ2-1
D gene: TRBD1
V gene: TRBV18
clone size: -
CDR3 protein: CASSRDSSYNEQFF
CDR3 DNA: TGTGCCAGCTCTCGGGACAGCTCCTACAATGAGCAGTTCTTC